This TCR beta chain is drawn from a study of response to subunit inactivated influenza vaccine. Each CDR3 protein is one row after TCRdb ran MiXCR on the RT-PCR reads. The sample includes under 550,000 distinct CDR3 sequences, roughly 7.6% of them seen just once. There are many counts of this clonotype. CDR1 is SGHDN and CDR2 is FVKESK in the germline V gene. J was trimmed by 6 bases and V by 4 bases; bases with no gene match: 9. This CDR3 region has 14 residues. The J gene is TRBJ2-7, the V gene TRBV14; 7 nucleotides match TRBD1. The sample was PBMCs from blood, taken about 24 months after vaccination. The sequence came from a man aged 45-69 years who received an inactivated influenza vaccine. The CDR3 bases are TGTGCCAGCAGCCTCTTCAAGGGGGCCGGCGAGCAGTACTTC. This translates into CASSLFKGAGEQYF.